The clone carrying this TCR beta chain occurred once. TCRdb's copy holds only in-frame clones and misses some; the assay was immunoSEQ multiplex PCR. Of over 100,000 clones in the sample, roughly four fifths were seen once. This specimen comes from a study of radiotherapy plus CTLA-4 blockade in lung cancer. Study information: Objective responses were recorded in 15% to 20% of patients, with disease control recorded in about 29%.

The V end lost 2 bases, the J end lost 9 bases, and 10 bases lay between the germline ends. Looked up from germline, CDR1 is SQVTM and CDR2 is ANQGSEA. The CDR3 loop spans 11 amino acids. The chain uses TRBV29-1 and TRBJ1-1, with D tentatively TRBD1 (6 bases). This sequence was found in a human donor with non-small cell lung cancer that progressed on radiotherapy plus ipilimumab. Some clones in this sample may be carry-over from other donors' samples. Material: peripheral blood, obtained from a patient treated with radiotherapy plus ipilimumab. In DNA form, the CDR3 reads TGCAGCGTTGAATTTGACAGGAAAGCTTTCTTT. As protein: CSVEFDRKAFF.